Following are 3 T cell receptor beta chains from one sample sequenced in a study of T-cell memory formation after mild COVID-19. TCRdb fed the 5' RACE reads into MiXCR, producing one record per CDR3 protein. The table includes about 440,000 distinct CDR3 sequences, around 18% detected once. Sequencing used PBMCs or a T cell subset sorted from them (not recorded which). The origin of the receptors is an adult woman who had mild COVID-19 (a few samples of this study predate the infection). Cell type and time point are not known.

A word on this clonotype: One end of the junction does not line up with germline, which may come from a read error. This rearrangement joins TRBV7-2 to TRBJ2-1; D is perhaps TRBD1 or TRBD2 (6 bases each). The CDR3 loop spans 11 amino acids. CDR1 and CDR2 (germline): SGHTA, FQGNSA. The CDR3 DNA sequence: TGTGCCAGCAGCTTAGACAGGGACTTGCTCTTC. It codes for CASSLDRDLLF. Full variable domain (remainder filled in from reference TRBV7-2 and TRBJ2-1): GAGVSQSPSNKVTEKGKDVELRCDPISGHTALYWYRQSLGQGLEFLIYFQGNSAPDKSGLPSDRFSAERTGGSVSTLTIQRTQQEDSAVYLCASSLDRDLLFGPGTRLTVL.

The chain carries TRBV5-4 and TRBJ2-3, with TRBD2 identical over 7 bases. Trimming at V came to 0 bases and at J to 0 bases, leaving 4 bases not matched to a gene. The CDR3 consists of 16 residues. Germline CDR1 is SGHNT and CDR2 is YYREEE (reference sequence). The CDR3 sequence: CASSLGAGSSTDTQYF. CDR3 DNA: TGTGCCAGCAGCTTGGGAGCGGGGAGTAGCACAGATACGCAGTATTTT.

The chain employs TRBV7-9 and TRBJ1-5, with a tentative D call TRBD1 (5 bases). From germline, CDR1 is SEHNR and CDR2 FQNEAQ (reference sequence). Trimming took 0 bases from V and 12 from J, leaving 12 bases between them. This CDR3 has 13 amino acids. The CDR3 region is CASSLAQRGVQHF. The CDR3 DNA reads TGTGCCAGCAGCTTAGCCCAACGGGGGGTCCAGCATTTT.